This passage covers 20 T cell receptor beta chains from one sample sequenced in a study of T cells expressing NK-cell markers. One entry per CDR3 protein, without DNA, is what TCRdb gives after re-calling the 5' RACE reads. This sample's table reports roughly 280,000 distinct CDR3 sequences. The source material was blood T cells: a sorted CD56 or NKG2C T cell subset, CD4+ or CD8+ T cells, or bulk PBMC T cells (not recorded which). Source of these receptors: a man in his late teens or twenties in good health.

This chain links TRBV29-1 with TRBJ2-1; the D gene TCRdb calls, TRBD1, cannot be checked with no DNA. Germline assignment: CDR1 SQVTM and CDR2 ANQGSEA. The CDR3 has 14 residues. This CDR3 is CSGVRDRGRDEQFF.

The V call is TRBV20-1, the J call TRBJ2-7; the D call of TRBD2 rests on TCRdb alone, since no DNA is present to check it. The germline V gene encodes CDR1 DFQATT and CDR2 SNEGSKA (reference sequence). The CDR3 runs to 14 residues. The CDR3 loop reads CSALSLPQPYEQYF.

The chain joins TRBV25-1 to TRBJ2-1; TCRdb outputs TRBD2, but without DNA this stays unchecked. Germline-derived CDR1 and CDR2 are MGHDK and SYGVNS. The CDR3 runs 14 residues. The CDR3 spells CASSELAIANEQFF.

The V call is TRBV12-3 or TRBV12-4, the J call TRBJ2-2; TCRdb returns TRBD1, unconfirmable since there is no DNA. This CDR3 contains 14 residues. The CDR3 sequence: CASRSPRGPGELFF.

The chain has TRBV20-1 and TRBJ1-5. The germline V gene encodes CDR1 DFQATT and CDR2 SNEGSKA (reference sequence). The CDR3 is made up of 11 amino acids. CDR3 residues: CSARGDNPQHF.

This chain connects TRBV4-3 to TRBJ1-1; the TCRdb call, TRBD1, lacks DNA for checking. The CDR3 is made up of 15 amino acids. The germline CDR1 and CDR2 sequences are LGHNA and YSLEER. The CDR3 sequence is CASSQGQGASARAFF.

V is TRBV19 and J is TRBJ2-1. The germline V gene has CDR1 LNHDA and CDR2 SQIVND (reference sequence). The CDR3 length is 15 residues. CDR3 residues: CASSIFGSYYNEQFF.

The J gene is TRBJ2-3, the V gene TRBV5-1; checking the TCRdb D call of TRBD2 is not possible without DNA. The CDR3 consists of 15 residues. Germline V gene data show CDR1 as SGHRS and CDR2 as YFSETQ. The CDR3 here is CASSHIAGGLDTQYF.

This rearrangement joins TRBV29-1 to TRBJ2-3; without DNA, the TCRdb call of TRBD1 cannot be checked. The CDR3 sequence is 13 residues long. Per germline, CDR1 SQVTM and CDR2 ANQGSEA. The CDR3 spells CSPKDSSTDTQYF.

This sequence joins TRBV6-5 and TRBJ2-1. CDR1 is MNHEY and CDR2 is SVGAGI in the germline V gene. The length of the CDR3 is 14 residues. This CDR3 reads CASKRLASYNEQFF.

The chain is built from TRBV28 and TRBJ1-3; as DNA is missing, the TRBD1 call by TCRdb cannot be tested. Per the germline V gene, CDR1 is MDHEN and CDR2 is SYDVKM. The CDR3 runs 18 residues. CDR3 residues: CASSQTGSGRYSGNTIYF. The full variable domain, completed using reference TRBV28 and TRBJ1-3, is DVKVTQSSRYLVKRTGEKVFLECVQDMDHENMFWYRQDPGLGLRLIYFSYDVKMKEKGDIPEGYSVSREKKERFSLILESASTNQTSMYLCASSQTGSGRYSGNTIYFGEGSWLTVV.

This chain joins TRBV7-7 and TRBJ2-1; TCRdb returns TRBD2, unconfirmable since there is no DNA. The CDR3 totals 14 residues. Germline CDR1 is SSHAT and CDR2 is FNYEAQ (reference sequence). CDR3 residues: CASSLNGGGNEQFF.

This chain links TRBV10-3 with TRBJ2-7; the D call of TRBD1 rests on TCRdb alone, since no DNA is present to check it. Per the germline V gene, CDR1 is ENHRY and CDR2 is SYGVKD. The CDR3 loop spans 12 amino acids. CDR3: CAMGDQNYGQYF.

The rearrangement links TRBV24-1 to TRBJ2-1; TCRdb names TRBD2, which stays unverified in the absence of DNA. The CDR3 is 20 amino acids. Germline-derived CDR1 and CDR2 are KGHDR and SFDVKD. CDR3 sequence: CATSSGPGLAGGPVYNEQFF.

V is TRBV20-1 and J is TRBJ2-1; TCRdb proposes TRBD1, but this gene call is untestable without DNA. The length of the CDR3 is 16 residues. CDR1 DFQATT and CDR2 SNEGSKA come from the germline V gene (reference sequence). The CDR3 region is CSARKKGGTSNNEQFF.

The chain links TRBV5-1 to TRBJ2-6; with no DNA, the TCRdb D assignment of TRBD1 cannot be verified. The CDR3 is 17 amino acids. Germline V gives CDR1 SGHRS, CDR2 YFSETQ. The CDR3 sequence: CASSLPDRPSGANVLTF.

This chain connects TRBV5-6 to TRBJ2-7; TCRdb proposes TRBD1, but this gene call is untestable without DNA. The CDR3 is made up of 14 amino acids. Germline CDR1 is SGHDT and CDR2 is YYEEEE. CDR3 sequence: CASSRTGGGYEQYF.

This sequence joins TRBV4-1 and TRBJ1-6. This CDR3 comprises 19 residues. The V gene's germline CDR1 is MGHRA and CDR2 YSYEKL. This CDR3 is CASSQDLYGQSSYNSPLHF.

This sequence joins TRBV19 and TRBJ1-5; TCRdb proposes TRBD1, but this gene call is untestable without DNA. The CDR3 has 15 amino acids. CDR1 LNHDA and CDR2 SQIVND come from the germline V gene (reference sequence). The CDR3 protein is CASSISGVGNQPQHF.

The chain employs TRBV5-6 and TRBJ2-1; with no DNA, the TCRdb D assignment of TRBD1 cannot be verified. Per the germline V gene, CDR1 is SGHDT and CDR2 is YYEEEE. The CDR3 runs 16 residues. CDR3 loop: CASSLVGGMGYNEQFF.